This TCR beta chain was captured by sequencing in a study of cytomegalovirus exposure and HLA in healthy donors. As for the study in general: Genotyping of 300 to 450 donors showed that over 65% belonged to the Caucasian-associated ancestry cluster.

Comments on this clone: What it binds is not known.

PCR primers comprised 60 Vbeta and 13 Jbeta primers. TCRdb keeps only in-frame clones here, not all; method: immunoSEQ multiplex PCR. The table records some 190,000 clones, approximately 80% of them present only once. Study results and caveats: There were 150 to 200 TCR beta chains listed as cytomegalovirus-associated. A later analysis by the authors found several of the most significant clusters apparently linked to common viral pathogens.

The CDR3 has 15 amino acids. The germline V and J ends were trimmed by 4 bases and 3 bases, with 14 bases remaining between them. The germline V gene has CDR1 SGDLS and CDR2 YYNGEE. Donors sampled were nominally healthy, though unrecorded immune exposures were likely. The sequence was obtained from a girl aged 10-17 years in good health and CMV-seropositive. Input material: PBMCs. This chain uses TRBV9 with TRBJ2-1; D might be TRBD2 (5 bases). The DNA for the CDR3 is TGTGCCAGCAGCTCCTCCGGACTGCACTACAATGAGCAGTTCTTC. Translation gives CASSSSGLHYNEQFF.